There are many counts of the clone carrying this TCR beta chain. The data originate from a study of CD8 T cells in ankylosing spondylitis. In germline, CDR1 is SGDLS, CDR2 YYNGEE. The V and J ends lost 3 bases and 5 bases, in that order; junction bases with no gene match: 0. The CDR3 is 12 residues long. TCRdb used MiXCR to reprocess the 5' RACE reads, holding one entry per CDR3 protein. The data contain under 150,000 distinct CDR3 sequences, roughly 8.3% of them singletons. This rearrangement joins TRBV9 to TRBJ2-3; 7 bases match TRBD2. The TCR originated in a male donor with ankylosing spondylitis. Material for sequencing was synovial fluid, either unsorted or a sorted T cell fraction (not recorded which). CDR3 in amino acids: CASSAGGDTQYF. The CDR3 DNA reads TGTGCCAGCAGCGCGGGAGGAGATACGCAGTATTTT.